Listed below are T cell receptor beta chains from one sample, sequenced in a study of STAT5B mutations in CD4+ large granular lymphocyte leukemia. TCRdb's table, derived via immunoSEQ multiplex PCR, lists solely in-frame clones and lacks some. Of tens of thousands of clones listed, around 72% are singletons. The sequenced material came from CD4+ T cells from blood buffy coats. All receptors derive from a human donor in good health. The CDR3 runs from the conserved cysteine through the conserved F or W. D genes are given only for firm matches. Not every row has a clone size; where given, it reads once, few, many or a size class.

CDR3: CASGPTGSDQPQHF; DNA: TGTGCCAGCGGCCCGACAGGGTCAGATCAGCCCCAGCATTTT; D: TRBD1; size: NA; J: TRBJ1-5; V: TRBV7-9
CDR3: CASSPLWGGQETQYF; DNA: TGTGCCAGCAGTCCCCTGTGGGGCGGCCAAGAGACCCAGTACTTC; D: NA; size: NA; J: TRBJ2-5; V: TRBV27
CDR3: CASSLTGNRADTQYF; DNA: TGCGCCAGCAGCTTGACGGGAAACAGGGCAGATACGCAGTATTTT; D: NA; size: NA; J: TRBJ2-3; V: TRBV5-1
CDR3: CASSQNYRGNTIYF; DNA: TGTGCCAGCAGCCAAAATTACAGAGGAAACACCATATATTTT; D: NA; size: NA; J: TRBJ1-3; V: TRBV14
CDR3: CASSLRPIRDRGSFYEQYF; DNA: TGTGCCAGCAGCTTACGACCGATCCGGGACAGGGGTAGTTTCTACGAGCAGTACTTC; D: TRBD1; size: NA; J: TRBJ2-7; V: TRBV11-2
CDR3: CASTFRGSTGELFF; DNA: TGTGCCAGCACCTTCCGGGGAAGCACCGGGGAGCTGTTTTTT; D: NA; size: once; J: TRBJ2-2; V: TRBV7-9
CDR3: CASSPGLAVYEQYF; DNA: TGTGCCAGCAGCCCGGGACTAGCGGTCTACGAGCAGTACTTC; D: TRBD2; size: NA; J: TRBJ2-7; V: TRBV7-6
CDR3: CASRRRTSGSQETQYF; DNA: TGTGCCAGCAGACGACGGACTAGCGGATCCCAAGAGACCCAGTACTTC; D: TRBD2; size: once; J: TRBJ2-5; V: TRBV11-1
CDR3: CASTPRQRNTEAFF; DNA: TGTGCCAGCACCCCACGACAGAGGAACACTGAAGCTTTCTTT; D: NA; size: NA; J: TRBJ1-1; V: TRBV11-3
CDR3: CASSQDPPLSGNTIYF; DNA: TGCGCCAGCAGCCAAGATCCCCCACTCTCTGGAAACACCATATATTTT; D: NA; size: NA; J: TRBJ1-3; V: TRBV4-1
CDR3: CASSEVVNTEAFF; DNA: TGTGCCAGCAGTGAAGTGGTGAACACTGAAGCTTTCTTT; D: NA; size: once; J: TRBJ1-1; V: TRBV6-1
CDR3: CASSLSSQGGNTIYF; DNA: TGTGCCAGCAGCTTATCGTCACAGGGAGGAAACACCATATATTTT; D: NA; size: NA; J: TRBJ1-3; V: TRBV7-3
CDR3: CASSLQRGSYEQYF; DNA: TGTGCCAGCAGCTTACAGCGGGGGTCCTACGAGCAGTACTTC; D: TRBD2; size: NA; J: TRBJ2-7; V: TRBV11-2
CDR3: CASSPGLGYTF; DNA: TGTGCCAGCAGTCCGGGGCTTGGCTACACCTTC; D: NA; size: NA; J: TRBJ1-2; V: TRBV28
CDR3: CASSLLTGFVYEQYF; DNA: TGCGCCAGCAGCTTGCTTACAGGGTTTGTCTACGAGCAGTACTTC; D: NA; size: medium-sized; J: TRBJ2-7; V: TRBV5-1
CDR3: CASSMGGNTEAFF; DNA: TGTGCCAGCAGCATGGGGGGTAACACTGAAGCTTTCTTT; D: NA; size: NA; J: TRBJ1-1; V: TRBV7-6
CDR3: CASSPRLAGTYEQYF; DNA: TGTGCCAGCAGCCCCAGGCTAGCGGGCACCTACGAGCAGTACTTC; D: TRBD2; size: NA; J: TRBJ2-7; V: TRBV5-8
CDR3: CASSFSSTDTQYF; DNA: TGTGCTAGCAGCTTTTCAAGCACAGATACGCAGTATTTT; D: NA; size: NA; J: TRBJ2-3; V: TRBV7-7
CDR3: CASSSGMGNEQFF; DNA: TGCGCCAGCAGCTCAGGGATGGGCAATGAGCAGTTCTTC; D: NA; size: NA; J: TRBJ2-1; V: TRBV5-1
CDR3: CASSDPGGQSSYNEQFF; DNA: TGCGCCAGCAGTGACCCCGGTGGCCAGAGCTCCTACAATGAGCAGTTCTTC; D: NA; size: NA; J: TRBJ2-1; V: TRBV10-2
CDR3: CASSFADRFINTQYF; DNA: TGTGCCAGCAGTTTTGCCGACAGGTTTATTAATACGCAGTATTTT; D: NA; size: NA; J: TRBJ2-3; V: TRBV28
CDR3: CASSQGQGSSYEQYF; DNA: TGTGCCAGCAGCCAGGGCCAGGGTTCATCCTACGAGCAGTACTTC; D: NA; size: NA; J: TRBJ2-7; V: TRBV16
CDR3: CASNHPTVINSPLHF; DNA: TGTGCCAGCAACCACCCGACAGTTATAAATTCACCCCTCCACTTT; D: NA; size: NA; J: TRBJ1-6; V: TRBV21-1
CDR3: CASSWGQSNQPQHF; DNA: TGTGCCAGCAGTTGGGGACAGAGCAATCAGCCCCAGCATTTT; D: TRBD1; size: NA; J: TRBJ1-5; V: TRBV28
CDR3: CASSLGAGDGIQYF; DNA: TGTGCCAGCAGCTTGGGGGCCGGGGACGGCATTCAGTACTTC; D: NA; size: NA; J: TRBJ2-4; V: TRBV7-9
CDR3: CASSIVWGSTEAFF; DNA: TGTGCCAGTAGTATAGTTTGGGGTAGCACTGAAGCTTTCTTT; D: NA; size: NA; J: TRBJ1-1; V: TRBV19
CDR3: CASSLGQNNSPLHF; DNA: TGTGCCAGCAGCTTAGGACAGAATAATTCACCCCTCCACTTT; D: NA; size: few; J: TRBJ1-6; V: TRBV7-2
CDR3: CASTRTGGNYGYTF; DNA: TGTGCCAGCACCCGGACAGGGGGCAACTATGGCTACACCTTC; D: TRBD1; size: NA; J: TRBJ1-2; V: TRBV5-8
CDR3: CASSPPGRGGWGYTF; DNA: TGTGCCAGCAGCCCGCCGGGAAGGGGAGGCTGGGGCTACACCTTC; D: NA; size: NA; J: TRBJ1-2; V: TRBV7-8
CDR3: CASSLGMNTEAFF; DNA: TGCGCCAGCAGCCTCGGGATGAACACTGAAGCTTTCTTT; D: NA; size: few; J: TRBJ1-1; V: TRBV5-1
CDR3: CASSQVGRTYTEAFF; DNA: TGCGCCAGCAGCCAAGTAGGCCGGACTTACACTGAAGCTTTCTTT; D: NA; size: NA; J: TRBJ1-1; V: TRBV4-1
CDR3: CASSESPTGTDTQYF; DNA: TGCGCCAGCAGTGAGTCGCCGACTGGCACAGATACGCAGTATTTT; D: NA; size: NA; J: TRBJ2-3; V: TRBV10-2
CDR3: CASSPGTDYGYTF; DNA: TGTGCCAGCTCACCCGGGACGGACTATGGCTACACCTTC; D: NA; size: NA; J: TRBJ1-2; V: TRBV18
CDR3: CASSLDRPKGSEQYF; DNA: TGTGCCAGCAGCTTGGACAGGCCTAAGGGCTCCGAGCAGTACTTC; D: TRBD1; size: NA; J: TRBJ2-7; V: TRBV11-2
CDR3: CSVLTRTGAYEQYF; DNA: TGCAGCGTTCTGACCCGGACGGGGGCCTACGAGCAGTACTTC; D: NA; size: NA; J: TRBJ2-7; V: TRBV29-1
CDR3: CASSLVHAAHEQFF; DNA: TGTGCCAGCAGCTTAGTCCATGCAGCCCATGAGCAGTTCTTC; D: NA; size: NA; J: TRBJ2-1; V: TRBV7-2
CDR3: CASSLDEGHVGQFF; DNA: TGTGCCAGCAGCTTAGATGAGGGACACGTAGGGCAGTTCTTC; D: NA; size: NA; J: TRBJ2-1; V: TRBV11-3
CDR3: CASSLAQGLTF; DNA: TGTGCCAGCAGCTTAGCGCAGGGGCTCACCTTC; D: NA; size: NA; J: TRBJ1-2; V: TRBV7-8
CDR3: CASSYFGQDTEAFF; DNA: TGTGCCAGCAGTTACTTCGGACAGGACACTGAAGCTTTCTTT; D: TRBD1; size: NA; J: TRBJ1-1; V: TRBV6-6
CDR3: CASSTIEGPGLYF; DNA: TGTGCCAGCAGCACCATCGAGGGCCCCGGTCTGTACTTC; D: NA; size: NA; J: TRBJ2-5; V: TRBV6-1
CDR3: CASSDGESGPHYEQYF; DNA: TGTGCCAGCAGTGATGGGGAAAGCGGACCCCACTACGAGCAGTACTTC; D: NA; size: NA; J: TRBJ2-7; V: TRBV6-1
CDR3: CASSLLGGDTQYF; DNA: TGTGCCAGCAGCCTCCTGGGGGGAGATACGCAGTATTTT; D: NA; size: NA; J: TRBJ2-3; V: TRBV7-2
CDR3: CASSWTGREQYF; DNA: TGTGCCAGCAGTTGGACAGGACGCGAGCAGTACTTC; D: TRBD1; size: NA; J: TRBJ2-7; V: TRBV6-5
CDR3: CASSYTGTANTEAFF; DNA: TGTGCCAGCAGTTACACCGGGACGGCTAACACTGAAGCTTTCTTT; D: NA; size: NA; J: TRBJ1-1; V: TRBV6-6
CDR3: CASQDRGQIGYGYTF; DNA: TGTGCCAGCCAGGACAGGGGGCAGATCGGGTATGGCTACACCTTC; D: TRBD1; size: once; J: TRBJ1-2; V: TRBV5-8
CDR3: CASSLGLQETQYF; DNA: TGTGCCAGCAGCTTGGGCCTCCAAGAGACCCAGTACTTC; D: NA; size: NA; J: TRBJ2-5; V: TRBV5-5
CDR3: CASSQETGGGRYNEQFF; DNA: TGCGCCAGCAGCCAAGAAACAGGCGGGGGCCGTTACAATGAGCAGTTCTTC; D: NA; size: NA; J: TRBJ2-1; V: TRBV4-3